Below are 5 T cell receptor beta chains sequenced from a single sample in a study of Graves' ophthalmopathy and Graves' hyperthyroidism. The study amplified TCR beta CDR3 regions using RNA transcripts. An initial RT-PCR round employing HTBI primers preceded a second-round multiplex PCR. In TCRdb, the multiplex PCR reads were re-called with MiXCR into one record per CDR3 protein. Of 400,000 to 450,000 distinct CDR3 sequences listed, approximately 21% were seen once; the top ten hold more than 2.5%. The sample was peripheral blood. Source of these receptors: a woman in her late teens or twenties with stable Graves' hyperthyroidism.

This clonotype was counted many times. This rearrangement joins TRBV13 to TRBJ1-1; D may be TRBD1 (5 bases). The CDR3 spans 12 residues. Deletions cut 1 base from V and 6 bases from J, with 6 bases between. The germline CDR1 and CDR2 sequences are PRHDT and FYEKMQ (reference sequence). The CDR3 reads CASSLVGAEAFF. The CDR3 DNA sequence: TGTGCCAGCAGCTTAGTGGGGGCTGAAGCTTTCTTT.

The chain joins TRBV6-4 to TRBJ2-1; D is unclear. The CDR3 extends over 15 amino acids. Trimming pared 0 bases from V and 8 bases from J, leaving 14 bases between. Germline CDR1 MRHNA, CDR2 SNTAGT. The CDR3, as DNA: TGTGCCAGCAGTGACTCGATTGGGCAATCCTATGAGCAGTTCTTC. It specifies CASSDSIGQSYEQFF.

Many counts were recorded for this clonotype. The CDR3 sequence: CASSLARIGDVNTEAFF. The CDR3 DNA is TGTGCCAGCAGCTTAGCACGGATTGGGGATGTGAACACTGAAGCTTTCTTT. V gene TRBV7-8 combines with J gene TRBJ1-1; D uncertain. V dropped 0 bases and J dropped 0 bases, with 14 bases sitting between them. CDR3 length equals 17 residues. In germline, CDR1 is SGHVS, CDR2 FQNEAQ.

This clonotype was detected a few times. The rearrangement joins TRBV5-1 to TRBJ2-7; 7 nucleotides align to TRBD1. J lost 4 bases, V lost 4 bases, and 14 bases had no gene match. This CDR3 has 16 amino acids. CDR1 and CDR2 from the germline V gene are SGHRS and YFSETQ. The CDR3 reads CASSIETGALSYEQYF. The CDR3 region has the DNA TGCGCCAGCAGCATCGAAACAGGGGCTCTGTCGTACGAGCAGTACTTC. Full variable domain (remainder filled in from reference TRBV5-1 and TRBJ2-7): KAGVTQTPRYLIKTRGQQVTLSCSPISGHRSVSWYQQTPGQGLQFLFEYFSETQRNKGNFPGRFSGRQFSNSRSEMNVSTLELGDSALYLCASSIETGALSYEQYFGPGTRLTVT.

This clonotype was detected ten times or more. The chain joins TRBV28 to TRBJ2-2, with a weak D call TRBD2 (5 bases). This CDR3 has 14 amino acids. The V gene lost 11 bases and the J gene lost 3 bases, with 16 bases spanning the gap. Germline lookup yields CDR1 MDHEN and CDR2 SYDVKM. In DNA, the CDR3 is TGTGCCGGAGAAGAGGGAATCGACACCGGGGAGCTGTTTTTT. Amino acids: CAGEEGIDTGELFF.